These 20 T cell receptor beta chains came from one sample sequenced in a study of blood T cell repertoires in COVID-19. TCRdb's table, derived via immunoSEQ multiplex PCR, lists solely in-frame clones and lacks some. Of 45,000 to 50,000 clones in the sample, roughly nine tenths were seen once. The material sequenced was peripheral blood. The receptors stem from a human donor in a cohort sampled during active COVID-19.

This clone was found once. The V gene is TRBV4-3, the J gene TRBJ2-6, with a possible D match to TRBD1 (7 bases). V dropped 0 bases and J dropped 4 bases, with 13 bases sitting between them. Germline V lookup: CDR1 LGHNA, CDR2 YSLEER. CDR3 size: 17 residues. CDR3 sequence: CASSQDGGGSGANVLTF. For the CDR3, the DNA is TGCGCCAGCAGCCAAGATGGAGGGGGCTCAGGGGCCAACGTCCTGACTTTC.

This clone was found a few times. This chain uses TRBV19 with TRBJ1-2; D remains unclear. The length of the CDR3 is 15 residues. Germline loops: CDR1 LNHDA, CDR2 SQIVND (reference sequence). The ends were cut back, 5 bases at V and 6 bases at J, with 19 bases in the middle. CDR3 in amino acids: CASSLPNGGRNGYTF. The CDR3 DNA reads as TGTGCCAGTAGTCTCCCTAATGGAGGGCGAAATGGCTACACCTTC. Based on the CDR3 plus reference TRBV19 and TRBJ1-2, the full variable domain is DGGITQSPKYLFRKEGQNVTLSCEQNLNHDAMYWYRQDPGQGLRLIYYSQIVNDFQKGDIAEGYSVSREKKESFPLTVTSAQKNPTAFYLCASSLPNGGRNGYTFGSGTRLTVV.

This clone showed up just once. V is TRBV9 and J is TRBJ2-3, with a possible D match to TRBD1 (6 bases). The V gene lost 0 bases and the J gene lost 2 bases, with 10 bases spanning the gap. Looked up from germline, CDR1 is SGDLS and CDR2 is YYNGEE. This CDR3 is built from 15 residues. CDR3 nucleotides: TGTGCCAGCAGCGTAGATGGGGGCCCCACAGATACGCAGTATTTT. It codes for CASSVDGGPTDTQYF.

The chain carries TRBV30 and TRBJ2-7; TRBD1 might be the D (6 bases). V was shortened by 4 bases and J by 0 bases, with 10 bases between the two germline ends. Germline-derived CDR1 and CDR2 are GTSNPN and SVGIG (reference sequence). This CDR3 region has 13 residues. In DNA, the CDR3 is TGTGCCTGGATCGGACAGAGCTCCTACGAGCAGTACTTC. Protein sequence: CAWIGQSSYEQYF.

The rearrangement joins TRBV2 to TRBJ2-7, with TRBD1 identical over 7 bases. The CDR3 runs to 11 residues. The germline V gene encodes CDR1 SNHLY and CDR2 FYNNEI. V was clipped by 7 bases and J by 13 bases; unmatched bases: 10. CDR3 protein: CASTPGTDFYF. The DNA for the CDR3 is TGTGCCAGCACCCCAGGGACAGACTTCTACTTC.

The rearrangement joins TRBV5-6 to TRBJ2-1; 11 nucleotides match TRBD2. Germline trimming cut 4 bases from V and 8 bases from J; bases unmatched to any gene: 5. The germline gives CDR1 SGHDT, CDR2 YYEEEE. The CDR3 is 14 residues long. The CDR3 region has the DNA TGTGCCAGCAGCCCCCGACTAGCGGGGCATGAGCAGTTCTTC. Its protein product is CASSPRLAGHEQFF.

The chain employs TRBV9 and TRBJ1-2, with D maybe TRBD1 (6 bases). The CDR3 contains 17 residues. From germline, CDR1 is SGDLS and CDR2 YYNGEE. With 3 bases removed from V and 2 bases from J, the gap between germline ends came to 20 bases. The CDR3 nucleotides are TGTGCCAGCAGCGCCCCCCTTCGGACAGCCGGCAACTATGGCTACACCTTC. Protein product: CASSAPLRTAGNYGYTF.

The gene calls are TRBV6-4 and TRBJ2-2; D possibly corresponds to TRBD1 (6 bases). CDR3 size: 13 residues. CDR1 is MRHNA, CDR2 SNTAGT, per germline. Trimming shortened V by 6 bases and J by 3 bases, and 8 bases separated the two germline ends. The CDR3 loop is CASSRQDTGELFF. The CDR3 nucleotides read TGTGCCAGCAGCCGACAGGACACCGGGGAGCTGTTTTTT.

The chain employs TRBV5-4 and TRBJ2-5; 9 bases are shared with TRBD1. Germline CDR1 and CDR2: SGHNT and YYREEE (reference sequence). The J segment lost 5 bases and the V segment lost 4 bases, leaving 3 bases of the junction unmatched. The CDR3 spans 13 residues. Here the CDR3 reads CASSADRGETQYF. As DNA, the CDR3 is TGTGCCAGCAGCGCCGACAGGGGGGAGACCCAGTACTTC.

The V gene is TRBV6-5, the J gene TRBJ2-7; TRBD2 matches at 7 bases. V trimming: 2 bases; J trimming: 4 bases; junction bases outside the gene matches: 8. The germline V gene encodes CDR1 MNHEY and CDR2 SVGAGI. The CDR3 contains 15 residues. CDR3 coding DNA: TGTGCCAGCAGTTACGGCCCGCGGGGGATATACGAGCAGTACTTC. Its translation: CASSYGPRGIYEQYF.

This chain uses TRBV12-3 or TRBV12-4 with TRBJ1-5; D call uncertain. Trimming pared 5 bases from V and 4 bases from J, leaving 9 bases between. The CDR3 loop spans 13 amino acids. Here the CDR3 DNA reads TGTGCCAGCAGTCCGAGATGGAATCAGCCCCAGCATTTT. Translated, it gives CASSPRWNQPQHF.

The chain employs TRBV2 and TRBJ2-2, with D unclear. Germline CDR1 reads SNHLY; CDR2 reads FYNNEI. The CDR3 is 13 amino acids. Trimming took off 2 bases at V and 4 bases at J, with 5 bases between the two ends. The CDR3 DNA sequence: TGTGCCAGCAGTGAACAGGCCACCGGGGAGCTGTTTTTT. Translation gives CASSEQATGELFF.

The V gene is TRBV5-6, the J gene TRBJ1-3; D unresolved. Germline values: CDR1 SGHDT, CDR2 YYEEEE. The CDR3 is made up of 17 amino acids. V was trimmed by 4 bases and J by 0 bases, leaving 17 bases between them. The CDR3 protein is CASSNHLTAVSGNTIYF. CDR3 nucleotide sequence: TGTGCCAGCAGCAACCACTTGACTGCGGTCTCTGGAAACACCATATATTTT.

The chain couples TRBV3-1 (or the pseudogene TRBV3-2) to TRBJ1-1, with 7 bases matching TRBD1. Germline-derived CDR1 and CDR2 are LGHDT and YNNKEL (reference sequence). J was trimmed by 1 base and V by 5 bases; bases with no gene match: 1. This CDR3 region has 13 residues. Here the CDR3 reads CASSYRGNTEAFF. The CDR3 nucleotides are TGTGCCAGCAGCTACAGGGGGAACACTGAAGCTTTCTTT.

The rearrangement uses TRBV5-1 and TRBJ2-1, with TRBD2 identical over 10 bases. Germline CDR1 reads SGHRS; CDR2 reads YFSETQ. Trimming cost V 3 bases and J 6 bases; bases outside gene matches: 9. The CDR3 has 16 residues. As DNA, the CDR3 is TGCGCCAGCAGCTGGACTAGCGGTCAAGGGGTCAATGAGCAGTTCTTC. Translating gives CASSWTSGQGVNEQFF.

The rearrangement uses TRBV27 and TRBJ2-3, with D maybe TRBD2 (6 bases). Germline values: CDR1 MNHEY, CDR2 SMNVEV (reference sequence). CDR3 length: 14 residues. The V end was cut by 3 bases, the J end by 0 bases, with 7 bases between. The CDR3 coding sequence is TGTGCCAGCAGTTTGGACTACAGCACAGATACGCAGTATTTT. It translates to CASSLDYSTDTQYF.

The chain couples TRBV2 to TRBJ1-4, with D maybe TRBD1 (5 bases). CDR1 SNHLY and CDR2 FYNNEI come from the germline V gene. The CDR3 length is 14 residues. V was cut by 8 bases and J by 4 bases, with 14 bases left in between. The CDR3 loop is CASQAGEVNEKLFF. The CDR3 DNA reads TGTGCCAGCCAAGCGGGGGAAGTTAATGAAAAACTGTTTTTT. Together with reference TRBV2 and TRBJ1-4, the CDR3 gives the full variable domain: EPEVTQTPSHQVTQMGQEVILRCVPISNHLYFYWYRQILGQKVEFLVSFYNNEISEKSEIFDDQFSVERPDGSNFTLKIRSTKLEDSAMYFCASQAGEVNEKLFFGSGTQLSVL.

The V and J genes are TRBV19 and TRBJ1-2, with 9 bases fitting TRBD1. Germline assignment: CDR1 LNHDA and CDR2 SQIVND (reference sequence). This CDR3 is 14 amino acids long. V was clipped by 5 bases and J by 4 bases; unmatched bases: 5. CDR3 nucleotide sequence: TGTGCCAGTAGTCCACAGGGGGCCGTCTATGGCTACACCTTC. Translation: CASSPQGAVYGYTF.

The rearrangement links TRBV10-2 to TRBJ1-6, with D hard to call. Germline CDR1 is WSHSY and CDR2 is SAAADI. This CDR3 is 15 amino acids long. V was pared by 7 bases and J by 3 bases, with 13 bases between. The CDR3: CASIQSQIYNSPLHF. In DNA, the CDR3 is TGCGCCAGCATCCAATCCCAGATCTATAATTCACCCCTCCACTTT.

This chain uses TRBV6-5 with TRBJ1-2; D possibly corresponds to TRBD1 (5 bases). V was pared by 1 base and J by 6 bases, with 9 bases between. The CDR3 spans 13 residues. Per the germline V gene, CDR1 is MNHEY and CDR2 is SVGAGI. The DNA of the CDR3 is TGTGCCAGCAGTTACTACGAAGGGGATGGCTACACCTTC. This encodes CASSYYEGDGYTF.